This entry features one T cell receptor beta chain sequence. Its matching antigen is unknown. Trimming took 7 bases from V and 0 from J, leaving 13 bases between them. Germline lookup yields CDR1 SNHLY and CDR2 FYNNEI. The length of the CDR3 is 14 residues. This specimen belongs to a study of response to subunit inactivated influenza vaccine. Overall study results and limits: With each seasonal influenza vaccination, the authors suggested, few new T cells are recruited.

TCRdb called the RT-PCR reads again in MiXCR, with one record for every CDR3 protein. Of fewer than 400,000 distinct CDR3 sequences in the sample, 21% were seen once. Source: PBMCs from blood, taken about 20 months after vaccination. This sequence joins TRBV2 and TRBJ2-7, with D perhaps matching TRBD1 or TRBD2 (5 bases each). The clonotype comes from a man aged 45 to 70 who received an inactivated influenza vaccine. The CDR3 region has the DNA TGTGCCAGCAACGACGGGACGGACTCCTACGAGCAGTACTTC. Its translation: CASNDGTDSYEQYF.